This TCR beta chain was captured by sequencing in a study of tumor-infiltrating lymphocytes in primary liver carcinoma. Overall study: Stage T1-T3 N0M0 tumors measured roughly 4.2 to 11 cm at most. The number of productive TCRbeta reads per sample ranged from roughly 3.5 to 7.13 million and was similar across tissue types.

Germline CDR1 and CDR2: MNHEY and SVGAGI. The CDR3 length is 11 residues. Trimming left V 0 bases short and J 11 bases short, with 7 bases between. In the case of this clonotype: Its specificity is not known.

Co-extraction yielded RNA and DNA from around 20-30 mg of unsorted bulk tissue. TCR beta cDNA was prepared out of roughly 0.45 ug total RNA by means of a constant-region primer. The TCR beta library was amplified through three nested multiplex PCR rounds in a modified ARM-PCR procedure. The first two PCR rounds used TRBV1-TRBV30 primers with a Cbeta primer, 9 to 10 cycles each. From the multiplex PCR reads, TCRdb called clonotypes with MiXCR, one entry per CDR3 protein. The sample includes 25,000 to 35,000 distinct CDR3 sequences, 60% to 85% of them seen just once. Findings of the study overall: Researchers report that only about 7-25% of top clones turned up in all five tumor regions.

The rearrangement uses TRBV6-5 and TRBJ2-5; D ambiguous. This receptor was obtained from a man in his forties with primary liver carcinoma and hepatitis B virus infection. Sequencing used liver tumor tissue from sampling region 5. Subset defined: tumor region T5, tumor centre. CDR3 nucleotides: TGTGCCAGCAGTTACTCGAAGGCTCAGTACTTC. Its protein is CASSYSKAQYF.